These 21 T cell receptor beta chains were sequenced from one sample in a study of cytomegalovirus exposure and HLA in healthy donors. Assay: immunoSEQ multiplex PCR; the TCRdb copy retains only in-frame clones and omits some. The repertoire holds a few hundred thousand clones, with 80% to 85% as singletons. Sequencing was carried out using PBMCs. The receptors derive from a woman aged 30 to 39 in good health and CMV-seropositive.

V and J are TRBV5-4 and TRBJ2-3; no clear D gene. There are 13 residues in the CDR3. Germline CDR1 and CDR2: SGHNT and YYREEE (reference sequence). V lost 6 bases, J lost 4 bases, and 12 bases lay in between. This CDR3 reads CASTLEWADTQYF. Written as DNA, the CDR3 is TGTGCCAGCACCCTGGAGTGGGCAGATACGCAGTATTTT.

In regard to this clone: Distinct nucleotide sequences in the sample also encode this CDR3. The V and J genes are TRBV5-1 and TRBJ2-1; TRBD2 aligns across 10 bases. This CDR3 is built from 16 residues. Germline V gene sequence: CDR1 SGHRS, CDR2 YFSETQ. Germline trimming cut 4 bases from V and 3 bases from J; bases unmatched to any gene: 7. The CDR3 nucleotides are TGCGCCAGCAGCCCCACAGCTAGCGGGAGCTACAATGAGCAGTTCTTC. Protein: CASSPTASGSYNEQFF.

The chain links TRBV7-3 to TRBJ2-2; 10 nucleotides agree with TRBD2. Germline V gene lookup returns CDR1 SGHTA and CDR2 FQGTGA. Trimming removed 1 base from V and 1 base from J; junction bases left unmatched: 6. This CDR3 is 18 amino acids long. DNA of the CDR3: TGTGCCAGCAGCTTAAGGGCTAGCGGGGGACTGAACACCGGGGAGCTGTTTTTT. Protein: CASSLRASGGLNTGELFF.

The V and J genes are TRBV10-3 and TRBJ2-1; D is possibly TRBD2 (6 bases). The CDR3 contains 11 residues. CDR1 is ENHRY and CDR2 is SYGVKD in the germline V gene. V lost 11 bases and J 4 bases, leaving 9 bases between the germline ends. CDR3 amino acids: CASGDYNEQFF. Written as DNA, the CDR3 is TGTGCCTCGGGGGATTACAATGAGCAGTTCTTC.

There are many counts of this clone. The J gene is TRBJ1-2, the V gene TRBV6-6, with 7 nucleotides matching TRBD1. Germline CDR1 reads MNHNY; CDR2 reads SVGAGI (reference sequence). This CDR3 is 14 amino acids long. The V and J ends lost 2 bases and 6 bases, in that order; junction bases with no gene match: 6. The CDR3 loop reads CASSYHDRDNGYTF. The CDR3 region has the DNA TGTGCCAGCAGTTACCACGACAGGGACAATGGCTACACCTTC.

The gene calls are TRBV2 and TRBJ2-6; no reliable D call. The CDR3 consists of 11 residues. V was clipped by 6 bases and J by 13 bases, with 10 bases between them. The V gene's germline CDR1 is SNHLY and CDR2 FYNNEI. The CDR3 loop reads CASRGSVVLTF. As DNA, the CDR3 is TGTGCCAGCAGAGGCTCGGTTGTCCTGACTTTC.

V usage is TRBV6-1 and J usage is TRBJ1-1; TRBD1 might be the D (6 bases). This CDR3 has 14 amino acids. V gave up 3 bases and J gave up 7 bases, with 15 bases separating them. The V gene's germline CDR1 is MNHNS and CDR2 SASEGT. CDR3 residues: CASSDTALGGEAFF. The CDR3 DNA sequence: TGTGCCAGCAGTGACACCGCATTAGGGGGTGAAGCTTTCTTT.

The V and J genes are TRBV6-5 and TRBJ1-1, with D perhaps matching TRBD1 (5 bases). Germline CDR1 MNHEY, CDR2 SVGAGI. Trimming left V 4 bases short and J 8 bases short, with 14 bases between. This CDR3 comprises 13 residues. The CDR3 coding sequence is TGTGCCAGCAGTTTCCCGGGACTCTCCGAAGCTTTCTTT. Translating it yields CASSFPGLSEAFF.

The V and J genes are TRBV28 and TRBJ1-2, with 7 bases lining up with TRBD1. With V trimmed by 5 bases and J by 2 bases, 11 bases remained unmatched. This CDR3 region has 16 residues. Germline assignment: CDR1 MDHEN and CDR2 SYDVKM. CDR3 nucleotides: TGTGCCAGCAGTCAAACCGACAGGGAAAGAAACTATGGCTACACCTTC. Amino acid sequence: CASSQTDRERNYGYTF.

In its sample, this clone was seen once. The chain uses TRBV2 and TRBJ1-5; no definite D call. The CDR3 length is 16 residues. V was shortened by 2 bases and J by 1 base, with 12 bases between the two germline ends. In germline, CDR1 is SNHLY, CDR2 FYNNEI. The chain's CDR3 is CASSERVGGSNQPQHF. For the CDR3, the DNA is TGTGCCAGCAGTGAAAGGGTGGGTGGGAGCAATCAGCCCCAGCATTTT.

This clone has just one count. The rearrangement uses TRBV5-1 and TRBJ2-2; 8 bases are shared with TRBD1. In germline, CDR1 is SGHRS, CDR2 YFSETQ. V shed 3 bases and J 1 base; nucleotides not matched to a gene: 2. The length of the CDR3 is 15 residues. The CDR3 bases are TGCGCCAGCAGCTCGACAGGGGAGAACACCGGGGAGCTGTTTTTT. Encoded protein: CASSSTGENTGELFF.

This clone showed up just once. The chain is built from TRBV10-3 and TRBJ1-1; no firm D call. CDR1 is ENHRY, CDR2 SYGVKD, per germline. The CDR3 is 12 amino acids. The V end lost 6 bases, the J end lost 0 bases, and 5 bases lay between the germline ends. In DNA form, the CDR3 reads TGTGCCATCAGCGGTCTGAACACTGAAGCTTTCTTT. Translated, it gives CAISGLNTEAFF.

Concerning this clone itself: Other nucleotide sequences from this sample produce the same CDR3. The CDR3 is CASSPSGRAYEQYF. The CDR3 nucleotides are TGTGCCAGCAGCCCGAGCGGGAGGGCCTACGAGCAGTACTTC. V usage is TRBV9 and J usage is TRBJ2-7, with 10 bases aligning to TRBD2. J was trimmed by 2 bases and V by 4 bases; bases with no gene match: 3. Germline CDR1 and CDR2: SGDLS and YYNGEE. This CDR3 spans 14 amino acids. The full variable domain, with the rest looked up from reference TRBV9 and TRBJ2-7, is DSGVTQTPKHLITATGQRVTLRCSPRSGDLSVYWYQQSLDQGLQFLIQYYNGEERAKGNILERFSAQQFPDLHSELNLSSLELGDSALYFCASSPSGRAYEQYFGPGTRLTVT.

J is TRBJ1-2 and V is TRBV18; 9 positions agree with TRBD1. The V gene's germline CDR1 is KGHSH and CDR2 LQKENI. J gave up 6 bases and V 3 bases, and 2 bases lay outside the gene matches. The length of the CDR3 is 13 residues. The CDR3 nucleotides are TGTGCCAGCTCACCCCGGGACAGGGATGGCTACACCTTC. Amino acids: CASSPRDRDGYTF. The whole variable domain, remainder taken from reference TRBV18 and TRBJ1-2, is NAGVMQNPRHLVRRRGQEARLRCSPMKGHSHVYWYRQLPEEGLKFMVYLQKENIIDESGMPKERFSAEFPKEGPSILRIQQVVRGDSAAYFCASSPRDRDGYTFGSGTRLTVV.

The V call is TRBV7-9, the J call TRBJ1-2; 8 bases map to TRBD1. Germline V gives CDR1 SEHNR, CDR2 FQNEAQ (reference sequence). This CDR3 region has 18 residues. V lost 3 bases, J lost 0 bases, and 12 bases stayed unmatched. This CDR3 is CASSFGSGGQGANYGYTF. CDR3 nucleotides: TGTGCCAGCAGCTTTGGGTCCGGCGGACAGGGAGCTAACTATGGCTACACCTTC.

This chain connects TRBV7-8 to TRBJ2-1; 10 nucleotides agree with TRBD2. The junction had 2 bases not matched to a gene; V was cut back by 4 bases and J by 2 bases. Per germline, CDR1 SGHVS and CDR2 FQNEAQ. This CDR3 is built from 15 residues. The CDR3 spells CASSYLAGAYNEQFF. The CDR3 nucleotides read TGTGCCAGCAGCTACCTAGCGGGAGCCTACAATGAGCAGTTCTTC.

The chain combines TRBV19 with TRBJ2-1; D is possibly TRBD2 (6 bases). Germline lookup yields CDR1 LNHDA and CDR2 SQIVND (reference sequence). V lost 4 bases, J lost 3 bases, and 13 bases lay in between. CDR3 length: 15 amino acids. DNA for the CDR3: TGTGCCAGTAGTACTGGGGGACTCTACTACAATGAGCAGTTCTTC. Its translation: CASSTGGLYYNEQFF. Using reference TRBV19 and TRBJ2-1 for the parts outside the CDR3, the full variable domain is DGGITQSPKYLFRKEGQNVTLSCEQNLNHDAMYWYRQDPGQGLRLIYYSQIVNDFQKGDIAEGYSVSREKKESFPLTVTSAQKNPTAFYLCASSTGGLYYNEQFFGPGTRLTVL.

CDR3 nucleotides: TGTGCCAGCAGTTTGGTGAGGGACTCCTACTATGGCTACACCTTC. This gives the protein CASSLVRDSYYGYTF. V gene TRBV27 combines with J gene TRBJ1-2, with D perhaps matching TRBD1 (5 bases). CDR1 and CDR2 from the germline V gene are MNHEY and SMNVEV (reference sequence). The CDR3 length is 15 residues. Trimming took off 3 bases at V and 3 bases at J, with 14 bases between the two ends.

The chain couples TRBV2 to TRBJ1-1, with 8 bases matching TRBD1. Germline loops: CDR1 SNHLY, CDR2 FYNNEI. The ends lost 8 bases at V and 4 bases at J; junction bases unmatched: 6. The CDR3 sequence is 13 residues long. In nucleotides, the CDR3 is TGTGCCAGCCCGACAGGGGTGAGCACTGAAGCTTTCTTT. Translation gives CASPTGVSTEAFF. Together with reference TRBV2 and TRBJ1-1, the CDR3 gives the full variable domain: EPEVTQTPSHQVTQMGQEVILRCVPISNHLYFYWYRQILGQKVEFLVSFYNNEISEKSEIFDDQFSVERPDGSNFTLKIRSTKLEDSAMYFCASPTGVSTEAFFGQGTRLTVV.

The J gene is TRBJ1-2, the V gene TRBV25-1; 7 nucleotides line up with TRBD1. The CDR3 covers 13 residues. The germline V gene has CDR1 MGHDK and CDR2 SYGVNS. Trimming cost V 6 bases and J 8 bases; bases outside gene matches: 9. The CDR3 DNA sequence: TGTGCCAGCAGATTGGAGGGGGCGGTAGGCTACACCTTC. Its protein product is CASRLEGAVGYTF.

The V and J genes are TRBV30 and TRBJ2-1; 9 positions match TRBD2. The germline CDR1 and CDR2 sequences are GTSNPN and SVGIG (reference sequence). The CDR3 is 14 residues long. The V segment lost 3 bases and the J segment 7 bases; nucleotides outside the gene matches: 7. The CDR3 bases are TGTGCCTGGAGAAAGACTAGCGGCCATAATGAGCAGTTCTTC. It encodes CAWRKTSGHNEQFF.